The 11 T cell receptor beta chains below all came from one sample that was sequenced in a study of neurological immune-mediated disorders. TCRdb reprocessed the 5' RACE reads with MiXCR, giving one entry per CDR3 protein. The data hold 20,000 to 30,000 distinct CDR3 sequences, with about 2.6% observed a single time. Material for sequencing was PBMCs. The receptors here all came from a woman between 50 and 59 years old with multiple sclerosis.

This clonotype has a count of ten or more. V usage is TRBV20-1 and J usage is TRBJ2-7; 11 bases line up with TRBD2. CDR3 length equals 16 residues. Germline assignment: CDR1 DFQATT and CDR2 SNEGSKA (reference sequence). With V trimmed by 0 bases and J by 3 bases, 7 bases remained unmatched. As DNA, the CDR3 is TGCAGTGCTAGAGACTTCTCCGGACTAGCGGGCTACGAGCAGTACTTC. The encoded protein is CSARDFSGLAGYEQYF.

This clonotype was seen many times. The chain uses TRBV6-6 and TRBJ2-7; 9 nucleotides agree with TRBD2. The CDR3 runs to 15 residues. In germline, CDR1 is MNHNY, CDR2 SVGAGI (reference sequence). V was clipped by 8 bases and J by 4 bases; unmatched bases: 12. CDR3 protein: CASDPSGSGRYEQYF. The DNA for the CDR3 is TGTGCCAGCGACCCCTCAGGTAGCGGGAGATACGAGCAGTACTTC.

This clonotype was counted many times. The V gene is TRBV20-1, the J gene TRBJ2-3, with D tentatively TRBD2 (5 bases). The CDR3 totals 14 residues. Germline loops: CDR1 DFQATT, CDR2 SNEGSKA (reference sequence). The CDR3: CTCASRKSTDTQYF. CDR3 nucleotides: TGCACTTGCGCTAGCAGAAAAAGCACAGATACGCAGTATTTT.

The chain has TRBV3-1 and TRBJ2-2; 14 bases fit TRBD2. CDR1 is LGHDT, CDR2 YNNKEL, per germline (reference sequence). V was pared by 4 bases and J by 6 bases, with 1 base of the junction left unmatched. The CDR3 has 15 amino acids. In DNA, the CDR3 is TGTGCCAGCAGCCGGGGACTAGCGGGAGCCGGGGAGCTGTTTTTT. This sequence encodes CASSRGLAGAGELFF.

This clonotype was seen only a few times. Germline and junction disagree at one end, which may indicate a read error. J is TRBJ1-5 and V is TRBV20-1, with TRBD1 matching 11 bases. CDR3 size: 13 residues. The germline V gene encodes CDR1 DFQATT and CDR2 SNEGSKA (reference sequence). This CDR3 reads CSARTGGNQPQNF. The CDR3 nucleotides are TGCAGTGCTCGGACAGGGGGCAATCAGCCCCAGAATTTT.

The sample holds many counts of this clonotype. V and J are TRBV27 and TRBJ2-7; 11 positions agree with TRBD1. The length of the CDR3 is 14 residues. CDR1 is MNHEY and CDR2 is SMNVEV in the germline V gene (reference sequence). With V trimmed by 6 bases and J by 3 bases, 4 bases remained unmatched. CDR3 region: CASSPGTGGYEQYF. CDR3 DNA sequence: TGTGCCAGCAGCCCCGGGACAGGGGGCTACGAGCAGTACTTC.

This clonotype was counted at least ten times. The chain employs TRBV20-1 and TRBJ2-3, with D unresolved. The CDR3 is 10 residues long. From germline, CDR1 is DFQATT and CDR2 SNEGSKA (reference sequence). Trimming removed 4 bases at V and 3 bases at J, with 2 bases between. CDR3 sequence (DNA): TGCAGTGCTACGACAGATACGCAGTATTTT. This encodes CSATTDTQYF.

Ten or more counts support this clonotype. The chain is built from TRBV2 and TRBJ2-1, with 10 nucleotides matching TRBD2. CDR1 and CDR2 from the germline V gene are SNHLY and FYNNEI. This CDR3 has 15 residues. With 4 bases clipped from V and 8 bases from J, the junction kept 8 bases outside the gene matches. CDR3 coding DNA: TGTGCCAGCAGTGCCGACCTAGCGGGAGAGGATGAGCAGTTCTTC. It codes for CASSADLAGEDEQFF.

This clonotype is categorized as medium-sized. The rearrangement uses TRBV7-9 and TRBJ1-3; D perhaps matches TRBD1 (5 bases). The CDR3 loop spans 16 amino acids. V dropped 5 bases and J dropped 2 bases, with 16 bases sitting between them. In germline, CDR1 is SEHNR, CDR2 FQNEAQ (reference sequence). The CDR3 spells CASSPSSAGAGNTIYF. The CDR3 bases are TGTGCCAGCAGCCCATCCAGCGCGGGGGCTGGAAACACCATATATTTT.

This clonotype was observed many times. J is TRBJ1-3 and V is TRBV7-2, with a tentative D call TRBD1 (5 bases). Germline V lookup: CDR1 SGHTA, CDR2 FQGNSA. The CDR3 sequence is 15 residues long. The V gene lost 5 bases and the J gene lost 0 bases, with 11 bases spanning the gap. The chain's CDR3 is CASSVDRFSGNTIYF. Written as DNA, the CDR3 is TGTGCCAGCAGCGTAGACAGATTCTCTGGAAACACCATATATTTT.

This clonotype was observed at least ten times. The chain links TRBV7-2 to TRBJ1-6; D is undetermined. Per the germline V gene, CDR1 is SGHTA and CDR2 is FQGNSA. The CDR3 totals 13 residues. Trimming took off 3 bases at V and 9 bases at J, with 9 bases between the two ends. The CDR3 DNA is TGTGCCAGCAGCTTGACTCTTACTTCACCCCTCCACTTT. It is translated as CASSLTLTSPLHF. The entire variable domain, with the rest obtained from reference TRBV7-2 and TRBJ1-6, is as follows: GAGVSQSPSNKVTEKGKDVELRCDPISGHTALYWYRQSLGQGLEFLIYFQGNSAPDKSGLPSDRFSAERTGGSVSTLTIQRTQQEDSAVYLCASSLTLTSPLHFGNGTRLTVT.